Presented here are 22 T cell receptor beta chains from one specimen sequenced in a study of T cells expressing NK-cell markers (dated by TCRdb to about 2020). Libraries came from 5' RACE. Sequencing was performed on an Illumina HiSeq 2000. After the reads were reprocessed by TCRdb, one entry was made per CDR3 protein sequence, with no DNA. This sample's records show about 460,000 distinct CDR3 sequences. The top ten hold roughly 1.4% of the sample. Sequenced input: blood T cells: a sorted CD56 or NKG2C T cell subset, CD4+ or CD8+ T cells, or bulk PBMC T cells (not recorded which). The receptors were gathered from a woman aged 50 to 60 in good health. Donor details come from another sample of the same person, matched by shared clones.

The genes are TRBV10-2 and TRBJ2-7; TCRdb lists TRBD2, though no DNA is available to test this call. Germline assignment: CDR1 WSHSY and CDR2 SAAADI. This CDR3 spans 15 amino acids. The CDR3 is CASSESILAEGKQYF.

This chain links TRBV6-1 with TRBJ1-1; the TRBD1 assignment by TCRdb is unverifiable without DNA. Germline values: CDR1 MNHNS, CDR2 SASEGT. There are 15 residues in the CDR3. The CDR3 spells CASSEEVRGLGEAFF.

This chain's CDR3 is CASGGRGYNEQFF. The rearrangement uses TRBV7-9 and TRBJ2-1; the D call from TCRdb, TRBD2, cannot be confirmed without DNA. The CDR3 totals 13 residues. Germline V gene data show CDR1 as SEHNR and CDR2 as FQNEAQ (reference sequence).

The rearrangement uses TRBV11-2 and TRBJ2-5; the D call of TRBD2 rests on TCRdb alone, since no DNA is present to check it. The germline V gene has CDR1 SGHAT and CDR2 FQNNGV. There are 16 residues in the CDR3. CDR3 sequence: CASSARAGVAAETQYF.

This chain joins TRBV20-1 and TRBJ1-5; the TCRdb call, TRBD1, lacks DNA for checking. This CDR3 comprises 13 residues. The germline V gene encodes CDR1 DFQATT and CDR2 SNEGSKA (reference sequence). This chain's CDR3 is CSASGQLNQPQHF.

CDR3 sequence reads: CSASIWEWGNEQFF. The chain has TRBV20-1 and TRBJ2-1; TCRdb outputs TRBD2, but without DNA this stays unchecked. This CDR3 contains 14 residues. Germline CDR1 DFQATT, CDR2 SNEGSKA (reference sequence).

The rearrangement uses TRBV6-5 and TRBJ2-1; TCRdb outputs TRBD1, but without DNA this stays unchecked. The CDR3 is 12 amino acids. CDR1 MNHEY and CDR2 SVGAGI come from the germline V gene. This CDR3 is CASSGPINEQFF.

V usage is TRBV12-3 or TRBV12-4 and J usage is TRBJ2-1; without DNA, the TCRdb call of TRBD1 cannot be checked. The CDR3 spans 14 residues. CDR3 sequence: CASTVGSPRNEQFF.

The rearrangement uses TRBV5-5 and TRBJ1-5; TCRdb calls TRBD1, which cannot be checked without DNA. CDR1 is SGHKS and CDR2 is YYEKEE in the germline V gene (reference sequence). The CDR3 consists of 15 residues. The CDR3 here is CASSSTGIPTQPQHF. The full variable domain, with the rest looked up from reference TRBV5-5 and TRBJ1-5, is DAGVTQSPTHLIKTRGQQVTLRCSPISGHKSVSWYQQVLGQGPQFIFQYYEKEERGRGNFPDRFSARQFPNYSSELNVNALLLGDSALYLCASSSTGIPTQPQHFGDGTRLSIL.

The chain carries TRBV15 and TRBJ2-2; absent DNA, TCRdb's TRBD1 call cannot be checked. The CDR3 is made up of 17 amino acids. Germline V gene sequence: CDR1 LNHNV, CDR2 YYDKDF (reference sequence). The CDR3 loop is CATSRDTGVPDTGELFF.

This chain uses TRBV4-1 with TRBJ2-7; TCRdb proposes TRBD1, but this gene call is untestable without DNA. Germline V CDR1 and CDR2: MGHRA, YSYEKL. This CDR3 has 17 amino acids. CDR3 residues: CASSQERAAGGLYEQYF.

The chain uses TRBV20-1 and TRBJ2-5; TCRdb reports TRBD2, a call that lacks DNA to check it against. CDR3 size: 15 residues. From germline, CDR1 is DFQATT and CDR2 SNEGSKA (reference sequence). The CDR3 protein is CSARDGGRAGETQYF.

The chain joins TRBV30 to TRBJ2-1; absent DNA, TCRdb's TRBD2 call cannot be checked. The germline gives CDR1 GTSNPN, CDR2 SVGIG (reference sequence). CDR3 size: 15 residues. CDR3 amino acids: CAWSVRGGSYNEQFF.

The J gene is TRBJ2-3, the V gene TRBV5-1; TCRdb returns TRBD2, unconfirmable since there is no DNA. Germline values: CDR1 SGHRS, CDR2 YFSETQ. The CDR3 is 17 amino acids. CDR3 loop: CASSSSLAGARTDTQYF.

The gene calls are TRBV7-3 and TRBJ1-2; no DNA is available, so the TRBD1 call from TCRdb remains unchecked. Germline CDR1 is SGHTA and CDR2 is FQGTGA. The CDR3 has 14 amino acids. CDR3 in amino acids: CASSLTWGVGGYTF.

The chain uses TRBV11-2 and TRBJ1-5; the TRBD1 assignment by TCRdb is unverifiable without DNA. Looked up from germline, CDR1 is SGHAT and CDR2 is FQNNGV. The length of the CDR3 is 13 residues. The CDR3 reads CASSPDSSQPQHF.

The chain links TRBV15 to TRBJ2-7; the TCRdb D gene call, TRBD2, has no DNA to confirm it. The CDR3 is made up of 16 amino acids. CDR1 is LNHNV, CDR2 YYDKDF, per germline (reference sequence). CDR3 sequence reads: CATSRDRSGFSYEQYF.

The rearrangement joins TRBV5-1 to TRBJ2-3; the D call from TCRdb, TRBD1, cannot be confirmed without DNA. The CDR3 sequence is 17 residues long. From germline, CDR1 is SGHRS and CDR2 YFSETQ. The CDR3 loop reads CASSFSSDRQDTDTQYF. The whole variable domain, filled in from reference TRBV5-1 and TRBJ2-3, reads KAGVTQTPRYLIKTRGQQVTLSCSPISGHRSVSWYQQTPGQGLQFLFEYFSETQRNKGNFPGRFSGRQFSNSRSEMNVSTLELGDSALYLCASSFSSDRQDTDTQYFGPGTRLTVL.

The genes are TRBV25-1 and TRBJ2-5; the D call from TCRdb, TRBD2, cannot be confirmed without DNA. This CDR3 is 15 amino acids long. Germline V lookup: CDR1 MGHDK, CDR2 SYGVNS. The chain's CDR3 is CASSPPRPYQETQYF. The entire variable domain, with the rest obtained from reference TRBV25-1 and TRBJ2-5, is as follows: EADIYQTPRYLVIGTGKKITLECSQTMGHDKMYWYQQDPGMELHLIHYSYGVNSTEKGDLSSESTVSRIRTEHFPLTLESARPSHTSQYLCASSPPRPYQETQYFGPGTRLLVL.

CDR3 sequence reads: CASSFRPRKPGYTF. J is TRBJ1-2 and V is TRBV12-3 or TRBV12-4. CDR3 size: 14 residues.

The rearrangement uses TRBV12-3 or TRBV12-4 and TRBJ1-2; the TCRdb call, TRBD1, lacks DNA for checking. CDR3 length: 15 residues. CDR3: CASSFRSGGNYGYTF.

The gene calls are TRBV5-4 and TRBJ2-5. CDR1 is SGHNT and CDR2 is YYREEE in the germline V gene (reference sequence). The CDR3 covers 13 residues. This chain's CDR3 is CASSGNNQETQYF.